This T cell receptor (beta chain) was identified in a study of beta chain features in type 1 diabetes. The germline gives CDR1 GTSNPN, CDR2 SVGIG (reference sequence). Trimming took 3 bases from V and 2 from J; bases not matched to a gene: 7. This CDR3 region has 14 residues. Reverse transcription of all isolated RNA meant that expressed TCRB transcripts were sequenced. TCRdb's table, derived via immunoSEQ multiplex PCR, lists solely in-frame clones and lacks some. In the table there are under 500,000 clones, around 30% of which are singletons. Material: naive CD4+ T cells from blood. The sequence came from a man between 18 and 35 years old in good health. V is TRBV30 and J is TRBJ2-7, with TRBD1 matching 7 bases. CDR3 coding DNA: TGTGCCTGGAGGCGTACAGGGGCAACCTACGAGCAGTACTTC. This translates into CAWRRTGATYEQYF.